One and the same sample provided the 31 T cell receptor beta chains below, sequenced in a study of response to subunit inactivated influenza vaccine. TCRdb independently ran MiXCR on the RT-PCR reads; one entry per CDR3 protein. The table lists more than 450,000 distinct CDR3 sequences, around 8% of them singletons. Source: PBMCs from blood, taken roughly 24 months after vaccination. These receptors came from a man aged 45 to 75 who received an inactivated influenza vaccine.

The V and J genes are TRBV5-1 and TRBJ1-4; no reliable D call. Germline V lookup: CDR1 SGHRS, CDR2 YFSETQ. The CDR3 covers 14 residues. V shed 5 bases and J shed 8 bases, with 16 bases lying between them. Written as DNA, the CDR3 is TGCGCCAGCAGGGATACTTGGTTGACAGAAAAACTGTTTTTT. This translates into CASRDTWLTEKLFF.

This clonotype was seen a few times. The rearrangement joins TRBV12-3 or TRBV12-4 to TRBJ2-3, with D possibly being TRBD1 or TRBD2 (5 bases each). CDR3 size: 15 residues. Trimming stripped 0 bases from V and 3 bases from J, with 10 bases between. The DNA for the CDR3 is TGTGCCAGCAGTTTAGCGGGACCGGGGACAGATACGCAGTATTTT. It translates to CASSLAGPGTDTQYF.

This clonotype came up a few times. V and J are TRBV4-2 and TRBJ2-1, with D maybe TRBD2 (6 bases). Per germline, CDR1 LGHNA and CDR2 YNFKEQ. The V gene lost 6 bases and the J gene lost 7 bases, with 19 bases spanning the gap. This CDR3 has 15 amino acids. The CDR3 DNA follows: TGTGCCAGCAGTGCTCCCGATACTAGCATGAATGAGCAGTTCTTC. Protein product: CASSAPDTSMNEQFF.

The rearrangement links TRBV29-1 to TRBJ2-1; D tentatively reads TRBD1 or TRBD2 (6 bases each). V shed 7 bases and J shed 14 bases, with 15 bases lying between them. The CDR3 covers 10 residues. Per germline, CDR1 SQVTM and CDR2 ANQGSEA. CDR3 sequence reads: CSGVQGGEFF. In DNA, the CDR3 is TGCAGCGGGGTACAGGGAGGAGAGTTCTTC.

This clonotype was picked up a small number of times. The chain combines TRBV6-2 or TRBV6-3 with TRBJ2-2, with unresolved D. There are 12 residues in the CDR3. From germline, CDR1 is MNHEY and CDR2 SVGEGT. Trimming stripped 5 bases from V and 9 bases from J, with 10 bases between. CDR3 sequence reads: CASSPTLRELFF. CDR3 DNA sequence: TGTGCCAGCAGTCCGACATTGCGGGAGCTGTTTTTT.

The table lists this clonotype with many counts. The rearrangement links TRBV5-1 to TRBJ2-1; 11 bases agree with TRBD1. With V trimmed by 3 bases and J by 7 bases, 6 bases remained unmatched. Germline CDR1 is SGHRS and CDR2 is YFSETQ. The CDR3 extends over 15 amino acids. In nucleotides, the CDR3 is TGCGCCAGCAGCTGGGGACAGGGGGATGGAAATGAGCAGTTCTTC. Translated, it gives CASSWGQGDGNEQFF.

This clonotype was seen more than once but under ten times. The chain employs TRBV6-2 or TRBV6-3 and TRBJ2-5; D is uncertain. Germline CDR1 reads MNHEY; CDR2 reads SVGEGT. This CDR3 region has 10 residues. V was clipped by 8 bases and J by 14 bases, with 15 bases between them. DNA for the CDR3: TGTGCCAGCGGACCCGGTCACACCTACTTC. It encodes CASGPGHTYF.

Many counts were recorded for this clonotype. The chain joins TRBV27 to TRBJ2-3; 14 bases are a match to TRBD2. V dropped 2 bases and J dropped 0; count of bases not matched to a gene: 13. The germline V gene has CDR1 MNHEY and CDR2 SMNVEV (reference sequence). This CDR3 comprises 21 residues. The CDR3 region has the DNA TGTGCCAGCAGTTTACGCCCCCCGGGACTAGCGGGGGTAGCTAGCACAGATACGCAGTATTTT. Its protein product is CASSLRPPGLAGVASTDTQYF.

This clonotype was seen many times. The V call is TRBV7-6, the J call TRBJ1-6; perhaps TRBD1 as D (5 bases). V was shortened by 4 bases and J by 7 bases, with 11 bases between the two germline ends. The CDR3 length is 14 residues. The germline gives CDR1 SGHVS, CDR2 FNYEAQ. The CDR3 protein is CASSSAQGNSPLHF. The CDR3 DNA is TGTGCCAGCAGCTCAGCCCAGGGAAATTCACCCCTCCACTTT.

This chain uses TRBV27 with TRBJ2-5; D is undetermined. Germline V gene data show CDR1 as MNHEY and CDR2 as SMNVEV (reference sequence). Trimming removed 4 bases from V and 4 bases from J, with 19 bases in between. This CDR3 has 16 residues. The CDR3 sequence: CASSSVFKGSRETQYF. In nucleotides, the CDR3 is TGTGCCAGCAGTTCTGTATTTAAAGGGTCCCGAGAGACCCAGTACTTC.

Many counts were recorded for this clonotype. This chain uses TRBV5-1 with TRBJ2-7; D is undetermined. V was clipped by 4 bases and J by 3 bases, with 5 bases between them. This CDR3 is built from 11 residues. CDR1 and CDR2 (germline): SGHRS, YFSETQ. For the CDR3, the DNA is TGCGCCAGCAGCCATGACTACGAGCAGTACTTC. It codes for CASSHDYEQYF.

This clonotype was seen more than once but under ten times. The chain joins TRBV5-1 to TRBJ1-1; 8 bases are a match to TRBD1. Losses at the gene ends were 4 bases for V and 4 bases for J; bases not matched to a gene: 6. This CDR3 comprises 14 residues. Germline CDR1 reads SGHRS; CDR2 reads YFSETQ. The DNA for the CDR3 is TGCGCCAGCAGCGCGCAGGGGGCGACCACTGAAGCTTTCTTT. Protein product: CASSAQGATTEAFF.

This clonotype was found many times. This chain connects TRBV20-1 to TRBJ2-3, with unresolved D. Germline lookup yields CDR1 DFQATT and CDR2 SNEGSKA (reference sequence). Trimming shortened V by 6 bases and J by 2 bases, and 21 bases separated the two germline ends. The CDR3 loop spans 16 amino acids. CDR3 sequence: CSARSAPHDFTDTQYF. The CDR3 DNA sequence: TGCAGTGCCCGGTCGGCGCCTCACGATTTCACAGATACGCAGTATTTT.

There are a few counts of this clonotype. The chain couples TRBV7-2 to TRBJ2-7; D is unresolved. The CDR3 spans 12 residues. Trimming shortened V by 4 bases and J by 7 bases, and 11 bases separated the two germline ends. Germline CDR1 reads SGHTA; CDR2 reads FQGNSA. CDR3 loop: CASSSSGWEQYF. In DNA form, the CDR3 reads TGTGCCAGCAGCTCGTCCGGGTGGGAGCAGTACTTC.

This clonotype was seen repeatedly, ten times or more. V and J are TRBV15 and TRBJ1-3; no definite D call. Germline CDR1 is LNHNV and CDR2 is YYDKDF (reference sequence). Trimming stripped 1 base from V and 0 bases from J, with 13 bases between. The CDR3 loop spans 17 amino acids. The CDR3 is CATSRGGGPSSGNTIYF. The DNA of the CDR3 is TGTGCCACCAGCAGAGGGGGAGGGCCCTCCTCTGGAAACACCATATATTTT.

The table lists this clonotype with a few counts. The chain combines TRBV12-3 or TRBV12-4 with TRBJ2-2, with D maybe TRBD1 (6 bases). Trimming shortened V by 6 bases and J by 3 bases, and 11 bases separated the two germline ends. CDR3 length: 14 amino acids. The CDR3 nucleotides read TGTGCCAGCAGGCTCGGACAGTACACCGGGGAGCTGTTTTTT. It encodes CASRLGQYTGELFF.

This clonotype was recorded a few times. The chain links TRBV5-1 to TRBJ2-5, with no clear D. Per the germline V gene, CDR1 is SGHRS and CDR2 is YFSETQ. The CDR3 covers 12 residues. V lost 5 bases, J lost 3 bases, and 8 bases lay in between. The CDR3: CASSQNEETQYF. The CDR3, as DNA: TGCGCCAGCAGTCAGAACGAAGAGACCCAGTACTTC.

The rearrangement uses TRBV2 and TRBJ1-1; TRBD1 agrees at 8 bases. Germline V gene data show CDR1 as SNHLY and CDR2 as FYNNEI. The CDR3 loop spans 14 amino acids. V shed 8 bases, J shed 2 bases, and the junction held 7 bases outside the gene matches. The CDR3 bases are TGTGCCAGCGGCCAGGGGGCGCGTAACACTGAAGCTTTCTTT. This codes for CASGQGARNTEAFF.

As regards this clonotype: One base away lies a much larger clone, so this may be a sequencing read error. V and J are TRBV28 and TRBJ2-7; no definite D call. Germline-derived CDR1 and CDR2 are MDHEN and SYDVKM. This CDR3 region has 15 residues. Trimming pared 3 bases from V and 2 bases from J, leaving 14 bases between. The CDR3 nucleotides are TGTGCCAGCAGTTTTGGCGTCAGAAACACCTACGAGCAGTACTTC. It translates to CASSFGVRNTYEQYF.

This clonotype was seen more than once but under ten times. The chain employs TRBV2 and TRBJ1-5; a possible D gene is TRBD1 (5 bases). This CDR3 spans 15 amino acids. Germline lookup yields CDR1 SNHLY and CDR2 FYNNEI. Between the trimmed V and J ends, which lost 6 bases and 7 bases, there was a span of 19 bases. For the CDR3, the DNA is TGTGCCAGCAGCTCCACGGCGGGGGGGGTACAGCCCCAGCATTTT. It codes for CASSSTAGGVQPQHF.

This clonotype was counted ten times or more. The CDR3 bases are TGTGCCAGCAGTTACGGACTAGCCCGCACAGATACGCAGTATTTT. Translated: CASSYGLARTDTQYF. This chain links TRBV6-5 with TRBJ2-3, with 8 bases lining up with TRBD2. Trimming took 2 bases from V and 1 from J; bases not matched to a gene: 2. CDR3 length: 15 residues. In germline, CDR1 is MNHEY, CDR2 SVGAGI.

The chain carries TRBV11-2 and TRBJ2-1; D uncertain. The CDR3 spans 12 residues. V lost 2 bases to trimming and J lost 6 bases, with 5 bases between them. Looked up from germline, CDR1 is SGHAT and CDR2 is FQNNGV. Here the CDR3 reads CASSLSINEQFF. As DNA, the CDR3 is TGTGCCAGCAGCTTAAGCATCAATGAGCAGTTCTTC.

This clonotype came up many times. The V and J genes are TRBV29-1 and TRBJ2-1, with D perhaps matching TRBD1 (7 bases). Germline V gene sequence: CDR1 SQVTM, CDR2 ANQGSEA. The CDR3 runs 13 residues. Trimming cost V 8 bases and J 8 bases, with 19 bases left between them. CDR3 region: CSTRGFKRDEQFF. The CDR3 bases are TGCAGCACCAGGGGGTTCAAGCGGGATGAGCAGTTCTTC.

This clonotype has only a few counts. The V and J genes are TRBV27 and TRBJ2-7, with D perhaps TRBD1 (6 bases). This CDR3 is 12 amino acids long. V was clipped by 5 bases and J by 5 bases, with 10 bases between them. The germline V gene has CDR1 MNHEY and CDR2 SMNVEV (reference sequence). CDR3 amino acids: CASSITGNEQYF. CDR3 nucleotides: TGTGCCAGCAGTATCACAGGGAACGAGCAGTACTTC.

This clonotype was observed a handful of times. The rearrangement joins TRBV20-1 to TRBJ1-2; 8 bases agree with TRBD1. This CDR3 contains 13 residues. V shed 4 bases, J shed 3 bases, and the junction held 4 bases outside the gene matches. Germline values: CDR1 DFQATT, CDR2 SNEGSKA (reference sequence). Here the CDR3 DNA reads TGCAGTGCTACCGACAGGGGATACTATGGCTACACCTTC. This sequence encodes CSATDRGYYGYTF.

The chain links TRBV7-8 to TRBJ2-7, with TRBD1 as a possible D gene (5 bases). The CDR3 has 14 amino acids. Trimming pared 5 bases from V and 2 bases from J, leaving 13 bases between. Germline V gene sequence: CDR1 SGHVS, CDR2 FQNEAQ. Here the CDR3 reads CASSGGQRTYEQYF. The CDR3 DNA reads as TGTGCCAGCAGCGGCGGACAAAGAACCTACGAGCAGTACTTC.

This clonotype was picked up a small number of times. The V and J genes are TRBV10-3 and TRBJ2-6; maybe TRBD2 (6 bases). CDR1 is ENHRY, CDR2 SYGVKD, per germline. CDR3 length equals 16 residues. V dropped 6 bases and J dropped 3 bases, with 15 bases sitting between them. DNA for the CDR3: TGTGCCATCAGACCACTTGAGGGAGGTGGGGCCAACGTCCTGACTTTC. It is translated as CAIRPLEGGGANVLTF.

This clonotype was seen a few times. This chain uses TRBV7-9 with TRBJ2-2, with D unresolved. Trimming left V 4 bases short and J 5 bases short, with 8 bases between. CDR1 is SEHNR and CDR2 is FQNEAQ in the germline V gene (reference sequence). This CDR3 has 13 amino acids. The CDR3 sequence is CASSYPATGELFF. The CDR3 coding sequence is TGTGCCAGCAGCTACCCGGCGACCGGGGAGCTGTTTTTT.

This clonotype was observed a single time. This chain links TRBV5-1 with TRBJ2-7, with 9 nucleotides matching TRBD1. The germline CDR1 and CDR2 sequences are SGHRS and YFSETQ. There are 13 residues in the CDR3. The V and J ends lost 8 bases and 4 bases, in that order; junction bases with no gene match: 7. This CDR3 is CASGIGQGYEQYF. DNA for the CDR3: TGCGCCAGTGGAATAGGACAGGGGTACGAGCAGTACTTC. Complete variable domain (other parts from reference TRBV5-1 and TRBJ2-7): KAGVTQTPRYLIKTRGQQVTLSCSPISGHRSVSWYQQTPGQGLQFLFEYFSETQRNKGNFPGRFSGRQFSNSRSEMNVSTLELGDSALYLCASGIGQGYEQYFGPGTRLTVT.

This clonotype occurred a few times. The chain uses TRBV20-1 and TRBJ2-1, with 10 bases identical to TRBD2. The CDR3 spans 15 residues. Germline CDR1 reads DFQATT; CDR2 reads SNEGSKA (reference sequence). V dropped 2 bases and J dropped 9; count of bases not matched to a gene: 10. The CDR3 region has the DNA TGCAGTGCTAGAATCAGCGGGGGGGCGAGGGTTGAGCAGTTCTTC. Protein: CSARISGGARVEQFF.

This clonotype was seen at least ten times. V usage is TRBV5-1 and J usage is TRBJ2-1; D gene ambiguous. Per the germline V gene, CDR1 is SGHRS and CDR2 is YFSETQ. Trimming took off 0 bases at V and 0 bases at J, with 7 bases between the two ends. CDR3 length: 15 residues. The CDR3 here is CASSLGRSSYNEQFF. In DNA form, the CDR3 reads TGCGCCAGCAGCTTGGGCAGAAGCTCCTACAATGAGCAGTTCTTC. The full variable domain, in which reference TRBV5-1 and TRBJ2-1 provide the parts outside the CDR3, is KAGVTQTPRYLIKTRGQQVTLSCSPISGHRSVSWYQQTPGQGLQFLFEYFSETQRNKGNFPGRFSGRQFSNSRSEMNVSTLELGDSALYLCASSLGRSSYNEQFFGPGTRLTVL.